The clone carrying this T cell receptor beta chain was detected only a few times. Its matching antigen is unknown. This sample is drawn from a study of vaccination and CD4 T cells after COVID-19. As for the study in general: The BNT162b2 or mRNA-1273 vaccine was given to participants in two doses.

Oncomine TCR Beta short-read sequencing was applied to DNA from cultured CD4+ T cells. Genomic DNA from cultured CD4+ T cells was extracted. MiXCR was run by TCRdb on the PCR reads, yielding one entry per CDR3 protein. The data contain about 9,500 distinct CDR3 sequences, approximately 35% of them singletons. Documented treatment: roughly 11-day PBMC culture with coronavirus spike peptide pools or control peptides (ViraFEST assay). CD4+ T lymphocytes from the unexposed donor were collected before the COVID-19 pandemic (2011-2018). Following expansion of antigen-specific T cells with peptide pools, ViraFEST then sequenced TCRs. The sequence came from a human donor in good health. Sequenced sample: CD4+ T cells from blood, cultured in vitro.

Here the CDR3 reads CATSRGGTSGIPVRNEQFF. The CDR3 DNA reads TGTGCCACCAGCAGAGGAGGGACTAGCGGGATCCCCGTCCGGAATGAGCAGTTCTTC. The chain recombines TRBV15 with TRBJ2-1; 13 bases match TRBD2. There are 19 residues in the CDR3. V trimming: 1 base; J trimming: 7 bases; junction bases outside the gene matches: 13. Per the germline V gene, CDR1 is LNHNV and CDR2 is YYDKDF (reference sequence).